The entry below gives a single TCR beta chain sequence along with its context. This clonotype was counted at least ten times. No antigen is known for it. No much larger clone is present one base from it, and per-base qualities are unavailable. The intended sense of this specimen's treatment or condition label: allogeneic hematopoietic cell transplantation with graft depleted of TCRalphabeta T cells and CD19 B cells. The transplant recipients were children given TCRalphabeta/CD19-depleted allogeneic hematopoietic cell grafts. This sample was included in a study of T-cell reconstitution after alpha-beta-depleted transplantation in children listed by TCRdb under 2016. Describing the broader study: T-cell immune reconstitution after TCRalphabeta/CD19-depleted allogeneic hematopoietic cell transplantation in children was quantitatively tracked in the study by means of TCR repertoire profiling.

There are 10 amino acids in the CDR3, from cysteine to phenylalanine inclusive. Only CDR3 DNA remains: 30 bases, in frame from the first base. Sequences SQVTM (CDR1) and ANQGSEA (CDR2) are obtained from the germline V gene. V gives up 6 bases and J gives up 1 base, and the segment between their germline ends measures 2 bases. Libraries were built with PCR. The data were produced on an Illumina HiSeq 2500. TCR library preparation used molecular barcoding, with unique molecular identifiers applied to normalize quantification of the TCRbeta repertoire. The raw public reads went through TCRdb reprocessing: fastp at Q25, MiXCR clone calling, in-frame beta chains kept. Duplicate CDR3 protein sequences are folded into a single record with the most common DNA and genes. This sample holds about 300,000 distinct CDR3 sequences; about 9.5% were observed only once. Together, the top ten hold 7% to 9.5% of the sample.

Points the paper makes about the study in general: Apparently early alphabetaT-cell count recovery about two months after transplant reportedly relied on only several hundred rapidly expanded clones derived from non-depleted graft cells. The high TCRbeta diversity at day 60 in some patients was ascribed to recipient T cells and intrathymic progenitors that had survived conditioning. Hyperexpanded clone frequencies declined over subsequent months; after one year, T-cell counts and TCRbeta diversity were mostly attributed to newly produced T cells.

The clonotype was recovered from a boy younger than two with acute myeloid leukemia, due to receive a stem cell transplant. Recombination joined TRBV29-1 with TRBJ2-3, with no D gene named confidently. The source material was PBMCs, sampled before TCRalphabeta/CD19-depleted stem cell transplant. The CDR3 in this case is CSVRTDTQYF. The base sequence is TGCAGCGTGCGCACAGATACGCAGTATTTT.